This T cell receptor (beta chain) stems from a study of OX40 agonist ivuxolimab in advanced cancers. Germline CDR1 reads MNHEY; CDR2 reads SMNVEV (reference sequence). The V gene lost 6 bases and the J gene lost 1 base, with 16 bases spanning the gap. The CDR3 has 15 amino acids. Sequencing used immunoSEQ multiplex PCR; TCRdb keeps in-frame clones, though not all of them. The sample includes roughly 61,000 clones, approximately 90% of them seen just once. This TCR was sampled from an adult with an advanced solid tumor such as melanoma, head and neck, liver or kidney cancer. Sequencing used CD4+ or CD8+ T cells sorted from blood, obtained in a trial of the OX40 agonist ivuxolimab. The chain is built from TRBV27 and TRBJ2-7, with D tentatively TRBD1 (6 bases). The CDR3 DNA is TGTGCCAGCAGCGAGCAGACAGGATTATCCTACGAGCAGTACTTC. This codes for CASSEQTGLSYEQYF.